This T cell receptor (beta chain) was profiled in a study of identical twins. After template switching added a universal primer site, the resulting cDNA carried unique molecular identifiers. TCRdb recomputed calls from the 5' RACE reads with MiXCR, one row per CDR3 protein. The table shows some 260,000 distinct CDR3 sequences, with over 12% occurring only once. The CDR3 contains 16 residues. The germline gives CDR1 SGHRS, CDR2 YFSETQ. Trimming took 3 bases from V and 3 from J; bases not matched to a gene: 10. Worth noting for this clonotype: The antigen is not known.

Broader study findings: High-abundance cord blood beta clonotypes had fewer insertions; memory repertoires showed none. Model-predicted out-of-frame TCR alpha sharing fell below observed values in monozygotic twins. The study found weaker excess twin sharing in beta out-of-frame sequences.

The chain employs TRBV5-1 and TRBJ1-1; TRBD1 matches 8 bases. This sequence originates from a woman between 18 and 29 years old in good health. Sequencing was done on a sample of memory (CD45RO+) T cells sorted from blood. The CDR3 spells CASSSVQGAQDTEAFF. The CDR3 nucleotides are TGCGCCAGCAGCTCGGTGCAGGGGGCGCAAGACACTGAAGCTTTCTTT.